Following are 6 T cell receptor beta chains from one sample sequenced in a study of cytomegalovirus exposure and HLA in healthy donors. TCRdb's table, derived via immunoSEQ multiplex PCR, lists solely in-frame clones and lacks some. In the table there are under 200,000 clones, 70% to 90% of which are singletons. The source material was PBMCs. These receptors were taken from a woman aged 25 to 39 in good health and CMV-seronegative.

The chain has TRBV7-2 and TRBJ2-7, with D perhaps matching TRBD2 (6 bases). V was trimmed by 2 bases and J by 4 bases, leaving 12 bases between them. The CDR3 extends over 14 amino acids. Germline loops: CDR1 SGHTA, CDR2 FQGNSA. As DNA, the CDR3 is TGTGCCAGCAGCTTAAAACTAGCCGGGTACGAGCAGTACTTC. Translating gives CASSLKLAGYEQYF.

The chain carries TRBV5-1 and TRBJ2-5, with 11 bases that match TRBD2. V trimming: 4 bases; J trimming: 2 bases; junction bases outside the gene matches: 10. CDR3 length: 17 amino acids. Germline CDR1 SGHRS, CDR2 YFSETQ. The CDR3, as DNA: TGCGCCAGCAGCAGCAATCCGGGACTAGCGGTACAAGAGACCCAGTACTTC. Its translation: CASSSNPGLAVQETQYF.

The chain recombines TRBV19 with TRBJ1-1; D gene ambiguous. V was cut by 1 base and J by 7 bases, with 4 bases left in between. The CDR3 spans 11 residues. The germline CDR1 and CDR2 sequences are LNHDA and SQIVND (reference sequence). As DNA, the CDR3 is TGTGCCAGTAGTATAGCAGGTGAAGCTTTCTTT. Amino acids: CASSIAGEAFF. Full variable domain (rest looked up from reference TRBV19 and TRBJ1-1): DGGITQSPKYLFRKEGQNVTLSCEQNLNHDAMYWYRQDPGQGLRLIYYSQIVNDFQKGDIAEGYSVSREKKESFPLTVTSAQKNPTAFYLCASSIAGEAFFGQGTRLTVV.

This chain uses TRBV19 with TRBJ1-2, with D perhaps matching TRBD1 (5 bases). The CDR3 spans 15 residues. Per germline, CDR1 LNHDA and CDR2 SQIVND (reference sequence). V was cut by 7 bases and J by 3 bases, with 18 bases left in between. DNA of the CDR3: TGTGCCAGTACCATGGGACGGCAAGGCGACTATGGCTACACCTTC. The encoded protein is CASTMGRQGDYGYTF. Looking up the rest from reference TRBV19 and TRBJ1-2 gives the full variable domain: DGGITQSPKYLFRKEGQNVTLSCEQNLNHDAMYWYRQDPGQGLRLIYYSQIVNDFQKGDIAEGYSVSREKKESFPLTVTSAQKNPTAFYLCASTMGRQGDYGYTFGSGTRLTVV.

The genes are TRBV29-1 and TRBJ1-4; D may be TRBD1 (5 bases). The CDR3 spans 12 residues. Germline lookup yields CDR1 SQVTM and CDR2 ANQGSEA. The V end lost 6 bases, the J end lost 10 bases, and 15 bases lay between the germline ends. The CDR3 sequence is CSVKFRASKLFF. The CDR3 DNA reads as TGCAGCGTAAAATTCAGGGCCTCAAAACTGTTTTTT.

This chain uses TRBV7-2 with TRBJ2-7; D ambiguous. This CDR3 has 14 amino acids. CDR1 is SGHTA and CDR2 is FQGNSA in the germline V gene. The V and J ends lost 2 bases and 2 bases respectively, with 10 bases between them. The CDR3 region is CASSLTRSTYEQYF. The CDR3 coding sequence is TGTGCCAGCAGCTTAACGCGAAGTACCTACGAGCAGTACTTC.